This T cell receptor beta chain derives from a study of human T cells and chemical hapten exposure. Overall study findings and caveats: In comparison with controls, expanded TCRs gave rise to a significantly larger number of large CDR3 similarity clusters.

TCRdb reprocessed the RACE reads via MiXCR and lists one record per CDR3 protein. The repertoire holds 370,000 or so distinct CDR3 sequences, with nearly 5% as singletons. The table lists this clonotype with many counts. Antigen unknown. Per germline, CDR1 KGHSH and CDR2 LQKENI. This CDR3 spans 16 amino acids. V trimming: 3 bases; J trimming: 5 bases; junction bases outside the gene matches: 7. Time point of the sample: patch test 1, 2 weeks after DPC sensitization. Treatment noted: therapeutic diphenylcyclopropenone sensitization with weekly scalp DPC. Blood collection took place prior to placing each patch test. Those who donated were patients with alopecia, 18 to 70 years of age, and suitable for DPC.

This clonotype was obtained from a woman aged 45-59 years with alopecia areata. Some clones in this sample may be carry-over from other donors' samples. V is TRBV18 and J is TRBJ2-1; TRBD2 matches at 10 bases. Sample: whole blood, taken in connection with sensitization to the hapten diphenylcyclopropenone (DPC). As DNA, the CDR3 is TGTGCCAGCTCACCCAACCTAGCGGGAGTCCACAATGAGCAGTTCTTC. Its translation: CASSPNLAGVHNEQFF.